This T cell receptor beta chain was identified in a study of CD8 T cells in Susac syndrome (dated by TCRdb to about 2019). Looking at the study overall: Whether CD8+ T cell activation and differentiation in Susac syndrome was antigen driven was tested using repertoire sequencing. Clonality of the CD8+ T cell repertoire was compared between about a dozen healthy donors, roughly 14 Susac syndrome patients and fewer than 16 multiple sclerosis patients.

Comment on this clonotype: Its recognized antigen is unknown. No base qualities exist here, and no much larger clone lies one base off it.

Peripheral blood CD8+ and CD4+ T cells from healthy donors, Susac syndrome patients and multiple sclerosis patients were profiled using high-throughput TCR beta sequencing. The multiple sclerosis controls were treatment-naive patients whose relapsing-remitting disease, either stable or active, fulfilled the revised McDonald criteria. Bulk CD8+ and CD4+ T cells were purified by magnetic negative isolation, while CD8+ TEMRA cells were enriched using FACS. Blood was drawn into EDTA tubes, processed within 24 hours, and PBMCs were isolated by density gradient centrifugation. PBMCs intended for TCR sequencing were frozen in liquid nitrogen and were later thawed in a 37 degrees C water bath. Purity of sorted or isolated CD4+, CD8+ and CD8+ TEMRA cells was at least 90%. RNA was extracted using the RNeasy kit, and roughly 0.45 to 1 microgram was reverse transcribed with random hexamers. The immunoSEQ multiplex PCR assay, covering 54 Vbeta and 13 Jbeta segments, was used to amplify TCR beta CDR3 regions. To correct PCR amplification bias, a synthetic template baseline was used for both primer optimization and computational correction. On the study's bioinformatics: Only productive sequences were kept, with reads annotated to V, D and J genes according to IMGT and analyzed in immunoSEQ Analyzer. To calculate clonality, Shannon entropy was normalized by log2 of the number of productive unique sequences and then subtracted from one. For each patient and control, public and private clones were evaluated among the 100 most prevalent clones. A clone was defined as Susac-specific if it was absent from the healthy and MS cohorts, from 950 to 1,300 published viral clones and from other ImmuneACCESS disease sequences. The public reads were quality trimmed at Q25 with fastp and then assembled into clones with MiXCR by TCRdb, keeping productive beta chains. Rows matching on CDR3 protein sequence are summarized as one entry with the most common DNA and genes. These V and J calls originate from TCRdb's pipeline instead of the authors' own analysis. Across this sample there are a few hundred thousand distinct CDR3 sequences, with about 89% seen only once. Together, the top ten hold around 0.18% of the sample.

Ends trimmed: V by 6 bases, J by 12 bases; bases unmatched to a gene: 5. The CDR3 goes from the cysteine to the phenylalanine over 11 residues. The retained sequence is limited to the CDR3, 33 bases, with the frame set at the first base. What the work shows at the level of the full study, not this receptor alone: The TCR sequencing and HLA analysis was acknowledged to have included a relatively small number of individuals.

The sequence was collected from a human donor with multiple sclerosis. Sequencing input: CD8+ T cells from PBMCs. This chain is built from TRBV12-3 or TRBV12-4 and TRBJ2-1, and 7 junctional nucleotides match TRBD1. The CDR3 loop reads CASRTGSWQFF. The DNA sequence follows: TGTGCCAGCAGGACAGGGTCTTGGCAGTTCTTC.